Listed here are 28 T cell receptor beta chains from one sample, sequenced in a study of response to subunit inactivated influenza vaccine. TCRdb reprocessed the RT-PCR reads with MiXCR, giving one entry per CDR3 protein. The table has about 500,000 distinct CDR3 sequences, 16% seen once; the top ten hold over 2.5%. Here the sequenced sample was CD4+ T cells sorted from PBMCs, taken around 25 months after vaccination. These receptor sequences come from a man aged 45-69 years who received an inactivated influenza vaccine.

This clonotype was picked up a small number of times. The CDR3 region is CASSYSVGGAETQYF. The CDR3 DNA follows: TGTGCCAGCAGTTACTCGGTTGGAGGGGCCGAGACCCAGTACTTC. J is TRBJ2-5 and V is TRBV6-2 or TRBV6-3; perhaps TRBD2 as D (6 bases). V gave up 0 bases and J gave up 5 bases, with 13 bases separating them. CDR3 length: 15 amino acids. Germline CDR1 is MNHEY and CDR2 is SVGEGT.

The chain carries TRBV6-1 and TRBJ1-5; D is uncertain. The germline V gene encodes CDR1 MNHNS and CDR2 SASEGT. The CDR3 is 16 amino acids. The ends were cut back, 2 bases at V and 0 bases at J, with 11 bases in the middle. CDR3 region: CASSEIMGNSNQPQHF. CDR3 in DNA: TGTGCCAGCAGTGAAATAATGGGAAATAGCAATCAGCCCCAGCATTTT.

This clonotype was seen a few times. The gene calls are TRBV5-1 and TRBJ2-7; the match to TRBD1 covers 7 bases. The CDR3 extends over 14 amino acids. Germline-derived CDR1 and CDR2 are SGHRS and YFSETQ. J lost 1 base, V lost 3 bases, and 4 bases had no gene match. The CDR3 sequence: CASSYRTGSYEQYF. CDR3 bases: TGCGCCAGCAGCTACCGGACAGGTTCCTACGAGCAGTACTTC.

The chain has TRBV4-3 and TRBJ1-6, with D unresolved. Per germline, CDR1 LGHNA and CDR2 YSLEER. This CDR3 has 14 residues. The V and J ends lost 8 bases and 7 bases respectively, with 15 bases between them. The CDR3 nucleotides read TGCGCCAGCGGCGAAAGGGTAGGAAATTCACCCCTCCACTTT. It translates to CASGERVGNSPLHF.

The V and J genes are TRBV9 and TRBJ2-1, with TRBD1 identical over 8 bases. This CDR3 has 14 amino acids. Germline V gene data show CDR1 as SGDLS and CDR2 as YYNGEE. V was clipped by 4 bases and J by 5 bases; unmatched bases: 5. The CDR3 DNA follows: TGTGCCAGCAGCACCGGACAGGGAAACAATGAGCAGTTCTTC. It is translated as CASSTGQGNNEQFF.

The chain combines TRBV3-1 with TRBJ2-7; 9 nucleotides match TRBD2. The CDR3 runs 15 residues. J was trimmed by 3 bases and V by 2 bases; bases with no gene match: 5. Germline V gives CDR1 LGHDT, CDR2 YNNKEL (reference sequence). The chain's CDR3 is CASSQWGLADYEQYF. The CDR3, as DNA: TGTGCCAGCAGCCAATGGGGACTAGCAGACTACGAGCAGTACTTC.

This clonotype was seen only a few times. DNA for the CDR3: TGTGCCAGCACCGGGACTCTAACCTACGAGCAGTACTTC. It translates to CASTGTLTYEQYF. The V call is TRBV6-2 or TRBV6-3, the J call TRBJ2-7; TRBD2 might be the D (6 bases). This CDR3 region has 13 residues. Germline V gives CDR1 MNHEY, CDR2 SVGEGT. Trimming shortened V by 7 bases and J by 2 bases, and 12 bases separated the two germline ends.

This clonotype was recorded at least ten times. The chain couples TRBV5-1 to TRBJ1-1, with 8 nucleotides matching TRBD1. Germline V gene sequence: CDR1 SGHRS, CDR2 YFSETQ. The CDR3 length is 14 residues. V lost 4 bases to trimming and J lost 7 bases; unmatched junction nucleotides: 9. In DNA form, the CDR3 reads TGCGCCAGCAGCCTTCGACAGGGGAGGAATGAAGCTTTCTTT. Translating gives CASSLRQGRNEAFF.

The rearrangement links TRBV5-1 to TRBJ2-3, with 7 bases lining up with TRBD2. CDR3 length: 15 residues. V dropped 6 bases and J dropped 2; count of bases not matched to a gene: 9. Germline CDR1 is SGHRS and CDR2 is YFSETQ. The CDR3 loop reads CASTTGGMSTDTQYF. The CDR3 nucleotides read TGCGCCAGCACCACCGGGGGGATGTCCACAGATACGCAGTATTTT.

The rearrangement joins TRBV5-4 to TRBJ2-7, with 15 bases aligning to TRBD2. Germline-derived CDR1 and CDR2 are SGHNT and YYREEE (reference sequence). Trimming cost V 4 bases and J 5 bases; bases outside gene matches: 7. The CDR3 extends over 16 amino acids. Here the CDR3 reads CASSPAGLAGGNEQYF. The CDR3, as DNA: TGTGCCAGCAGCCCGGCGGGACTAGCGGGAGGAAACGAGCAGTACTTC.

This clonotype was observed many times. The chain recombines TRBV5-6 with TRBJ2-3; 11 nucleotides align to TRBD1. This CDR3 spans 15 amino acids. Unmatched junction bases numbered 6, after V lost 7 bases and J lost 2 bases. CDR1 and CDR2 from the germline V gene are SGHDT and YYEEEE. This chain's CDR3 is CASARTGGYTDTQYF. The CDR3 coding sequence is TGTGCCAGCGCTCGGACAGGGGGCTACACAGATACGCAGTATTTT.

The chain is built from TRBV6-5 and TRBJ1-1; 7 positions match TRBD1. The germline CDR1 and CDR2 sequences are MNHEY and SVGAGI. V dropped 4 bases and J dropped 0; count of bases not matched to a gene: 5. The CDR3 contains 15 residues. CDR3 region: CASSFDRVLNTEAFF. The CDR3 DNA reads TGTGCCAGCAGTTTCGACAGGGTATTGAACACTGAAGCTTTCTTT.

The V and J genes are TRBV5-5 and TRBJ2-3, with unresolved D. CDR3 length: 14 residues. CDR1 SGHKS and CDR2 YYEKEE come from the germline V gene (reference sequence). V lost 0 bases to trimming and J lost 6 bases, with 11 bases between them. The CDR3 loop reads CASSLVAAHDTQYF. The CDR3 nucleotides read TGTGCCAGCAGCTTGGTAGCAGCACACGATACGCAGTATTTT. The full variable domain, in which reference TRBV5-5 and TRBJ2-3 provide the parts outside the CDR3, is DAGVTQSPTHLIKTRGQQVTLRCSPISGHKSVSWYQQVLGQGPQFIFQYYEKEERGRGNFPDRFSARQFPNYSSELNVNALLLGDSALYLCASSLVAAHDTQYFGPGTRLTVL.

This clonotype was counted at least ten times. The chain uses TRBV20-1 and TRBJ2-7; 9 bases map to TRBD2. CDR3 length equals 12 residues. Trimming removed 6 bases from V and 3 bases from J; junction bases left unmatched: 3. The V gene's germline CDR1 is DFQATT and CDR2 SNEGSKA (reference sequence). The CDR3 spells CSAPTSGYEQYF. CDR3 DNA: TGCAGTGCCCCGACTAGCGGCTACGAGCAGTACTTC.

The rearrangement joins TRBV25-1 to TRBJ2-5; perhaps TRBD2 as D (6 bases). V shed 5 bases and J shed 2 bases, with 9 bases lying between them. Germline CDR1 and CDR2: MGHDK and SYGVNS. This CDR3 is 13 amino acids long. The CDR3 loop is CASSRERQETQYF. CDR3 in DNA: TGTGCCAGCAGTCGGGAGCGACAAGAGACCCAGTACTTC.

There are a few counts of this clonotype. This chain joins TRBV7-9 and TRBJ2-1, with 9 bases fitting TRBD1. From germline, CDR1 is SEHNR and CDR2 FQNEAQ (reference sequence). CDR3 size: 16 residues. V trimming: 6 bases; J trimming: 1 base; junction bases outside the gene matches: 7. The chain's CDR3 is CASRNDRGSSYNEQFF. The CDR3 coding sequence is TGTGCCAGCAGAAATGACAGGGGGTCTTCCTACAATGAGCAGTTCTTC.

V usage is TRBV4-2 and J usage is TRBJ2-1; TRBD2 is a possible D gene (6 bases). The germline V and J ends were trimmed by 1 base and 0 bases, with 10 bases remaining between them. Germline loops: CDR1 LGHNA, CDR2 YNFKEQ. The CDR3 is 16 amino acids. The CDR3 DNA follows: TGTGCCAGCAGCCAAGCCGGGACTCTCTCCTACAATGAGCAGTTCTTC. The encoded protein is CASSQAGTLSYNEQFF.

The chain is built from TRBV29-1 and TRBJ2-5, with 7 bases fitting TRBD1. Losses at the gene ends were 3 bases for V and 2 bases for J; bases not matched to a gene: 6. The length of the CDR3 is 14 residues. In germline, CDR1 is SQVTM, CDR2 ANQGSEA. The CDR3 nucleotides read TGCAGCGTTGACGTGGGCAGGGGGCAAGAGACCCAGTACTTC. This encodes CSVDVGRGQETQYF.

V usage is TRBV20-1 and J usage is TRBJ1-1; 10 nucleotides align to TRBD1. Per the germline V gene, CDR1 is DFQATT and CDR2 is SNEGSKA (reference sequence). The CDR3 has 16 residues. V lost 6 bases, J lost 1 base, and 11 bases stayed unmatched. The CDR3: CSAPGTGALSNTEAFF. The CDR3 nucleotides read TGCAGTGCCCCAGGGACAGGGGCCCTCTCGAACACTGAAGCTTTCTTT.

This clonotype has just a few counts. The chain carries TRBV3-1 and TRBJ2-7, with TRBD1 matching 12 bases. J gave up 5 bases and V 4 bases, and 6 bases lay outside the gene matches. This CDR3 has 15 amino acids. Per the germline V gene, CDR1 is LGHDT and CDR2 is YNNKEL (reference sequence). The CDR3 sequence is CASSRTGTGGHEQYF. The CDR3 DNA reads TGTGCCAGCAGCCGCACCGGGACAGGGGGCCACGAGCAGTACTTC.

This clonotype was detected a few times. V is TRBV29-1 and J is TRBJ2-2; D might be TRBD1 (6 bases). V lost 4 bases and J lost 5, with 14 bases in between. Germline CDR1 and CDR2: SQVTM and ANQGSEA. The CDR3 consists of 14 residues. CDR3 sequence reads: CSVAPGAGTGELFF. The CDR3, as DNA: TGCAGCGTTGCCCCAGGGGCTGGGACCGGGGAGCTGTTTTTT.

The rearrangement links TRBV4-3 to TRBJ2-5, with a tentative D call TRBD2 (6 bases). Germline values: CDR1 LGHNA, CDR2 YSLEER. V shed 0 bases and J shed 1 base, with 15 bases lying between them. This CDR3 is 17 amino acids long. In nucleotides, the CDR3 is TGCGCCAGCAGCCAAGAGGTGGCGGGGCCACTCCAAGAGACCCAGTACTTC. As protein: CASSQEVAGPLQETQYF.

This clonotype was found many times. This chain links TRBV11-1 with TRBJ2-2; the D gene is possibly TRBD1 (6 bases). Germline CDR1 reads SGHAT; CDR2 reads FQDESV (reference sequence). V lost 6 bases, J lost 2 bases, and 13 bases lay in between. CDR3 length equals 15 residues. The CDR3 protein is CASREPGHNTGELFF. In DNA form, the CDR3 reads TGTGCCAGCAGAGAACCGGGACACAACACCGGGGAGCTGTTTTTT.

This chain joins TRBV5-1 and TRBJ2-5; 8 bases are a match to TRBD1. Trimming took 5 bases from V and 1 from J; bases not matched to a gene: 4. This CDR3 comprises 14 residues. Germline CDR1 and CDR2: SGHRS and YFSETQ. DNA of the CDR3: TGCGCCAGCAGATACACAGGGGGCCAAGAGACCCAGTACTTC. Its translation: CASRYTGGQETQYF.

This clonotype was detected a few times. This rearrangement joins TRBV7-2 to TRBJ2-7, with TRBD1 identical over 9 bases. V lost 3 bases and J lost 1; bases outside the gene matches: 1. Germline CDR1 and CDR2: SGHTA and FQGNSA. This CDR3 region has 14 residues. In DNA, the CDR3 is TGTGCCAGCAGCTTCGACAGGGGGTCCTACGAGCAGTACTTC. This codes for CASSFDRGSYEQYF.

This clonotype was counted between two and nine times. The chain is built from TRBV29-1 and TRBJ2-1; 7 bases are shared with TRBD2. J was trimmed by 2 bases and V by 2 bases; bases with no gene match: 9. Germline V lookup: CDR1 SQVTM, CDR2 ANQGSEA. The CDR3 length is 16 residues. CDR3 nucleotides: TGCAGCGTTGAACGGCCTAGCGGATCTACCTACAATGAGCAGTTCTTC. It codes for CSVERPSGSTYNEQFF.

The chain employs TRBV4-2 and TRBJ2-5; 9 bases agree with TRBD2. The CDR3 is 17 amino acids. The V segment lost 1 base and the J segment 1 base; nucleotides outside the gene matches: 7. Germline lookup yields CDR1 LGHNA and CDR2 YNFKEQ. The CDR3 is CASSQAGAGGSQETQYF. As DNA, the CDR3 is TGTGCCAGCAGCCAAGCTGGAGCGGGGGGCTCCCAAGAGACCCAGTACTTC.

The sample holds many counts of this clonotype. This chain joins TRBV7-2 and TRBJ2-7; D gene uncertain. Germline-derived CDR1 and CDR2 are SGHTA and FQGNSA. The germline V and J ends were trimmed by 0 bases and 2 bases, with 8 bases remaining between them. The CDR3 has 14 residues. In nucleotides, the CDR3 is TGTGCCAGCAGCTTAGCCCCGGTAACCTACGAGCAGTACTTC. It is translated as CASSLAPVTYEQYF.